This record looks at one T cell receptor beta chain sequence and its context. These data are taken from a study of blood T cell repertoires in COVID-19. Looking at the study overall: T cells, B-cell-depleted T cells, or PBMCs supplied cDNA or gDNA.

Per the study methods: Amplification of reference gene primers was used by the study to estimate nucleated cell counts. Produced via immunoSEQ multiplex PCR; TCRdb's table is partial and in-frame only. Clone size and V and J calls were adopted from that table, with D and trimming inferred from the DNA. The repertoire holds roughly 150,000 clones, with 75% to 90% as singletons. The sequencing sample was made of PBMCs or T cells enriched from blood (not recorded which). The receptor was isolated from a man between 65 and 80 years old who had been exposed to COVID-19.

CDR3 in amino acids: CASSPPGTPNTEAFF. In DNA, the CDR3 is TGTGCCAGCAGCCCCCCCGGGACTCCGAACACTGAAGCTTTCTTT. The chain uses TRBV7-9 and TRBJ1-1; TRBD1 is a possible D gene (5 bases). V was cut by 5 bases and J by 1 base, with 14 bases left in between. The CDR3 sequence is 15 residues long. Germline CDR1 SEHNR, CDR2 FQNEAQ (reference sequence).